Listed below are T cell receptor beta chains from one sample, sequenced in a study of blood T cell repertoires in COVID-19. The table came from immunoSEQ multiplex PCR; TCRdb's copy has only in-frame clones and leaves some out. The sample has hundreds of thousands of clones; 84% are singletons. Sequenced: peripheral blood. Receptor source: a woman aged 80 or older with active or convalescent COVID-19. CDR3s include the opening cysteine and the closing phenylalanine or tryptophan. The order of the fields is J gene, clone size, V gene, D gene, CDR3 protein, CDR3 DNA. A D gene is named only where the DNA matches it firmly. Only part of the rows carry a size: once, few, many, or a class if the clone is expanded.

j_gene: TRBJ1-2; abundance: once; v_gene: TRBV7-9; d_gene: TRBD1; CDR3aa: CASSLLGTVYGYTF; CDR3nt: TGTGCCAGCAGCTTACTAGGGACAGTGTATGGCTACACCTTC
j_gene: TRBJ2-7; abundance: NA; v_gene: TRBV18; d_gene: TRBD1; CDR3aa: CASSLGQGAFYEQYF; CDR3nt: TGTGCCAGCTCACTGGGACAGGGGGCATTCTACGAGCAGTACTTC
j_gene: TRBJ2-5; abundance: NA; v_gene: TRBV19; d_gene: NA; CDR3aa: CASSIGLETQYF; CDR3nt: TGTGCCAGTAGTATCGGTTTGGAGACCCAGTACTTC
j_gene: TRBJ1-3; abundance: once; v_gene: TRBV25-1; d_gene: NA; CDR3aa: CASSEPGNGNTIYF; CDR3nt: TGTGCCAGCAGTGAGCCGGGGAACGGAAACACCATATATTTT
j_gene: TRBJ2-3; abundance: NA; v_gene: TRBV4-2; d_gene: NA; CDR3aa: CASSQVGGRGTDTQYF; CDR3nt: TGTGCCAGCAGCCAAGTGGGGGGACGGGGAACAGATACGCAGTATTTT
j_gene: TRBJ2-5; abundance: NA; v_gene: TRBV7-8; d_gene: NA; CDR3aa: CASRGLEGLEQETQYF; CDR3nt: TGTGCCAGCAGGGGCTTAGAGGGTTTGGAACAAGAGACCCAGTACTTC
j_gene: TRBJ2-7; abundance: NA; v_gene: TRBV24-1; d_gene: TRBD1; CDR3aa: CATSATTVGTGRTYEQYF; CDR3nt: TGTGCCACCAGTGCAACCACAGTGGGGACAGGCAGAACCTACGAGCAGTACTTC
j_gene: TRBJ2-3; abundance: NA; v_gene: TRBV10-3; d_gene: NA; CDR3aa: CAISEGQHGETQYF; CDR3nt: TGTGCCATCAGTGAAGGACAGCATGGTGAGACGCAGTATTTT
j_gene: TRBJ2-1; abundance: NA; v_gene: TRBV27; d_gene: NA; CDR3aa: CASSLDRYNEQFF; CDR3nt: TGTGCCAGCAGTTTAGACAGATACAATGAGCAGTTCTTC
j_gene: TRBJ1-4; abundance: once; v_gene: TRBV5-6; d_gene: TRBD1; CDR3aa: CASSLAGGVNEKLFF; CDR3nt: TGTGCCAGCAGCTTGGCAGGGGGCGTCAATGAAAAACTGTTTTTT
j_gene: TRBJ2-2; abundance: NA; v_gene: TRBV5-4; d_gene: TRBD1; CDR3aa: CASSPPGQDTGELFF; CDR3nt: TGTGCCAGCAGCCCCCCGGGACAGGACACCGGGGAGCTGTTTTTT
j_gene: TRBJ2-1; abundance: NA; v_gene: TRBV6-6; d_gene: TRBD1; CDR3aa: CASSNRQGWYNEQFF; CDR3nt: TGTGCCAGCAGTAACAGACAGGGCTGGTACAATGAGCAGTTCTTC
j_gene: TRBJ1-6; abundance: NA; v_gene: TRBV5-4; d_gene: NA; CDR3aa: CASSPAQGNNSPLHF; CDR3nt: TGTGCCAGCAGCCCTGCACAGGGTAACAATTCACCCCTCCACTTT
j_gene: TRBJ2-1; abundance: NA; v_gene: TRBV6-5; d_gene: NA; CDR3aa: CASSPRGSYNEQFF; CDR3nt: TGTGCCAGCAGTCCCCGGGGGTCCTACAATGAGCAGTTCTTC
j_gene: TRBJ2-1; abundance: NA; v_gene: TRBV5-1; d_gene: NA; CDR3aa: CASSSSRGEQFF; CDR3nt: TGCGCCAGCAGCTCGAGCAGGGGTGAGCAGTTCTTC
j_gene: TRBJ1-1; abundance: NA; v_gene: TRBV12-3/TRBV12-4; d_gene: NA; CDR3aa: CASSLQQNTEAFF; CDR3nt: TGTGCCAGCAGTTTACAACAGAACACTGAAGCTTTCTTT
j_gene: TRBJ2-3; abundance: NA; v_gene: TRBV3-1/TRBV3-2; d_gene: TRBD1; CDR3aa: CASSSLTGAFTDTQYF; CDR3nt: TGTGCCAGCAGCTCATTGACAGGGGCGTTCACAGATACGCAGTATTTT
j_gene: TRBJ2-2; abundance: NA; v_gene: TRBV2; d_gene: TRBD1; CDR3aa: CASRADRAGELFF; CDR3nt: TGTGCCAGCAGGGCCGACAGGGCCGGGGAGCTGTTTTTT
j_gene: TRBJ2-5; abundance: NA; v_gene: TRBV28; d_gene: TRBD1; CDR3aa: CATLPMRTGGGETQYF; CDR3nt: TGTGCCACCCTACCAATGCGGACAGGGGGCGGAGAGACCCAGTACTTC
j_gene: TRBJ1-5; abundance: few; v_gene: TRBV21-1; d_gene: NA; CDR3aa: CASSKPLTGGGNQPQHF; CDR3nt: TGTGCCAGCAGCAAACCTCTGACGGGTGGTGGCAATCAGCCCCAGCATTTT
j_gene: TRBJ2-3; abundance: NA; v_gene: TRBV6-5; d_gene: NA; CDR3aa: CASSYWGRLDTQYF; CDR3nt: TGTGCCAGCAGTTACTGGGGGCGACTAGATACGCAGTATTTT
j_gene: TRBJ2-2; abundance: few; v_gene: TRBV5-8; d_gene: NA; CDR3aa: CASSLIVRGLTGELFF; CDR3nt: TGTGCCAGCAGCTTGATTGTCAGGGGATTAACCGGGGAGCTGTTTTTT
j_gene: TRBJ2-5; abundance: NA; v_gene: TRBV24-1; d_gene: TRBD1; CDR3aa: CATQGALETQYF; CDR3nt: TGTGCCACTCAGGGGGCATTAGAGACCCAGTACTTC
j_gene: TRBJ1-2; abundance: NA; v_gene: TRBV7-9; d_gene: NA; CDR3aa: CASSLVQNYGYTF; CDR3nt: TGTGCCAGCAGCTTGGTACAGAACTATGGCTACACCTTC
j_gene: TRBJ1-2; abundance: NA; v_gene: TRBV6-6; d_gene: NA; CDR3aa: CASRDTARGYTF; CDR3nt: TGTGCCAGCCGGGATACAGCACGTGGCTACACCTTC
j_gene: TRBJ2-7; abundance: NA; v_gene: TRBV18; d_gene: NA; CDR3aa: CASSPQRLGGEQYF; CDR3nt: TGTGCCAGCTCACCACAGAGATTGGGGGGCGAGCAGTACTTC
j_gene: TRBJ2-7; abundance: NA; v_gene: TRBV18; d_gene: TRBD2; CDR3aa: CASSPPVGGTSYEQYF; CDR3nt: TGTGCCAGCTCACCTCCTGTGGGGGGGACGTCCTACGAGCAGTACTTC
j_gene: TRBJ1-1; abundance: NA; v_gene: TRBV29-1; d_gene: NA; CDR3aa: CSVEGSLVVLAFF; CDR3nt: TGCAGCGTTGAAGGCAGTCTGGTCGTTCTTGCTTTCTTT
j_gene: TRBJ1-3; abundance: NA; v_gene: TRBV6-2/TRBV6-3; d_gene: NA; CDR3aa: CASSPAAYSGNTIYF; CDR3nt: TGTGCCAGCAGTCCCGCGGCTTACTCTGGAAACACCATATATTTT
j_gene: TRBJ1-1; abundance: NA; v_gene: TRBV19; d_gene: NA; CDR3aa: CASSIQGIKTEAFF; CDR3nt: TGTGCCAGTAGTATTCAGGGGATTAAGACTGAAGCTTTCTTT
j_gene: TRBJ2-7; abundance: NA; v_gene: TRBV7-2; d_gene: NA; CDR3aa: CASSLAPQTIYEQYF; CDR3nt: TGTGCCAGCAGCTTAGCGCCGCAAACTATCTACGAGCAGTACTTC
j_gene: TRBJ2-1; abundance: NA; v_gene: TRBV2; d_gene: TRBD2; CDR3aa: CASREREGSYNEQFF; CDR3nt: TGTGCCAGCAGAGAGCGGGAGGGATCCTACAATGAGCAGTTCTTC
j_gene: TRBJ2-1; abundance: NA; v_gene: TRBV19; d_gene: TRBD2; CDR3aa: CASSIARTSGSYNEQFF; CDR3nt: TGTGCCAGTAGTATAGCACGGACTAGCGGCTCCTACAATGAGCAGTTCTTC
j_gene: TRBJ2-6; abundance: NA; v_gene: TRBV6-1; d_gene: NA; CDR3aa: CASSEPGFGANVLTF; CDR3nt: TGTGCCAGCAGTGAACCAGGGTTTGGGGCCAACGTCCTGACTTTC
j_gene: TRBJ1-1; abundance: NA; v_gene: TRBV5-4; d_gene: TRBD1; CDR3aa: CASSLIDRAGTEAFF; CDR3nt: TGTGCCAGCAGCTTGATTGACAGGGCGGGCACTGAAGCTTTCTTT
j_gene: TRBJ1-3; abundance: NA; v_gene: TRBV7-2; d_gene: TRBD1; CDR3aa: CASSLAVAGGSGNTIYF; CDR3nt: TGTGCCAGCAGCTTAGCGGTGGCAGGGGGCTCTGGAAACACCATATATTTT
j_gene: TRBJ1-6; abundance: once; v_gene: TRBV7-9; d_gene: TRBD1; CDR3aa: CASSVYRGSAYNSPLHF; CDR3nt: TGTGCCAGCAGCGTCTACAGGGGGAGCGCCTATAATTCACCCCTCCACTTT
j_gene: TRBJ2-1; abundance: NA; v_gene: TRBV14; d_gene: NA; CDR3aa: CASSQVRGSYNEQFF; CDR3nt: TGTGCCAGCAGCCAAGTGCGGGGCTCCTACAATGAGCAGTTCTTC
j_gene: TRBJ1-2; abundance: NA; v_gene: TRBV19; d_gene: NA; CDR3aa: CASSINGVMDDGYTF; CDR3nt: TGTGCCAGTAGTATTAACGGGGTAATGGATGATGGCTACACCTTC
j_gene: TRBJ1-2; abundance: NA; v_gene: TRBV19; d_gene: NA; CDR3aa: CASSIEGGNYLYGYTF; CDR3nt: TGTGCCAGTAGTATCGAGGGAGGGAACTACCTTTATGGCTACACCTTC